A single sample gave rise to the 7 T cell receptor beta chains below, sequenced in a study of graft-versus-host responses after intestinal transplantation. No antigens are known for them. Using immunoSEQ multiplex PCR, the repertoire was profiled, and TCRdb retains in-frame clones only, with some absent. This sample has 90,000 to 130,000 clones, with more than 80% found just once. The sample in question was unstimulated CD4+ T cells sorted from spleen or lymph node cells, obtained before transplant. The receptors were sampled from a human donor who was the organ donor for an intestinal transplant.

The rearrangement uses TRBV6-1 and TRBJ2-7, with 10 nucleotides matching TRBD2. The CDR3 is 15 residues long. Per germline, CDR1 MNHNS and CDR2 SASEGT. The V segment lost 6 bases and the J segment 3 bases; nucleotides outside the gene matches: 8. CDR3 nucleotide sequence: TGTGCCAGCAGAGCGGGGGGGGGCAGGGTCTACGAGCAGTACTTC. It is translated as CASRAGGGRVYEQYF.

The chain joins TRBV4-1 to TRBJ2-7; D ambiguous. CDR3 length equals 15 residues. The germline V gene encodes CDR1 MGHRA and CDR2 YSYEKL. V was trimmed by 1 base and J by 2 bases, leaving 12 bases between them. As DNA, the CDR3 is TGCGCCAGCAGCCAAGGTCAAGGGCCCCCCTACGAGCAGTACTTC. This codes for CASSQGQGPPYEQYF.

This chain joins TRBV7-3 and TRBJ2-1; no clear D gene. The CDR3 length is 13 residues. Per the germline V gene, CDR1 is SGHTA and CDR2 is FQGTGA. Trimming took off 5 bases at V and 5 bases at J, with 10 bases between the two ends. In DNA form, the CDR3 reads TGTGCCAGCAGCGGCGGAACCCACAATGAGCAGTTCTTC. Encoded protein: CASSGGTHNEQFF.

The CDR3 DNA sequence: TGTGCCAGTAGTATTTTGGCTAACTCCTACAATGAGCAGTTCTTC. Its protein is CASSILANSYNEQFF. This rearrangement joins TRBV19 to TRBJ2-1; D is undetermined. Trimming shortened V by 3 bases and J by 0 bases, and 9 bases separated the two germline ends. The CDR3 spans 15 residues. Per the germline V gene, CDR1 is LNHDA and CDR2 is SQIVND (reference sequence).

This clone has just one count. The chain has TRBV19 and TRBJ1-2; the D is unclear. The ends were cut back, 7 bases at V and 0 bases at J, with 6 bases in the middle. The germline CDR1 and CDR2 sequences are LNHDA and SQIVND (reference sequence). This CDR3 region has 12 residues. Written as DNA, the CDR3 is TGTGCCAGTACCCAAGCTAACTATGGCTACACCTTC. It is translated as CASTQANYGYTF. The entire variable domain, with the rest obtained from reference TRBV19 and TRBJ1-2, is as follows: DGGITQSPKYLFRKEGQNVTLSCEQNLNHDAMYWYRQDPGQGLRLIYYSQIVNDFQKGDIAEGYSVSREKKESFPLTVTSAQKNPTAFYLCASTQANYGYTFGSGTRLTVV.

Points on this clone: Within the sample, other DNA sequences also encode this same CDR3. The V call is TRBV7-9, the J call TRBJ2-2; 7 bases fit TRBD2. The length of the CDR3 is 15 residues. Germline V gene sequence: CDR1 SEHNR, CDR2 FQNEAQ (reference sequence). V lost 6 bases to trimming and J lost 6 bases; unmatched junction nucleotides: 10. The CDR3: CASRPLAGDAGELFF. DNA of the CDR3: TGTGCCAGCAGGCCACTGGCGGGAGATGCCGGGGAGCTGTTTTTT.

V gene TRBV28 combines with J gene TRBJ1-2; D gene uncertain. V was cut by 4 bases and J by 4 bases, with 16 bases left in between. Germline values: CDR1 MDHEN, CDR2 SYDVKM. This CDR3 region has 15 residues. In DNA form, the CDR3 reads TGTGCCAGCAGTTCGTCGTACGCGGGGAGCTATGGCTACACCTTC. Encoded protein: CASSSSYAGSYGYTF.